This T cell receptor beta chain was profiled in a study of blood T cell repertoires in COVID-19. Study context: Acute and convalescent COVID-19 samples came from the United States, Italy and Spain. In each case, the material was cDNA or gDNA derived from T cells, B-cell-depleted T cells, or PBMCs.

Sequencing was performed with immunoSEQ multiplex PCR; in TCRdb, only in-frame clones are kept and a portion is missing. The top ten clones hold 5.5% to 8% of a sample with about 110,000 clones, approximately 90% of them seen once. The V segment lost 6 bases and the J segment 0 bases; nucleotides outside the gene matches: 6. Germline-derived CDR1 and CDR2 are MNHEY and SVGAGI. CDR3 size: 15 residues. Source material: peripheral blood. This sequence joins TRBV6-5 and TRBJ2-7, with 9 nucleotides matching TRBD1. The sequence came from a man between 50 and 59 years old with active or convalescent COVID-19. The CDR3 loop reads CASSSDRGISYEQYF. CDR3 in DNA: TGTGCCAGCAGCTCCGACAGGGGGATCTCCTACGAGCAGTACTTC.